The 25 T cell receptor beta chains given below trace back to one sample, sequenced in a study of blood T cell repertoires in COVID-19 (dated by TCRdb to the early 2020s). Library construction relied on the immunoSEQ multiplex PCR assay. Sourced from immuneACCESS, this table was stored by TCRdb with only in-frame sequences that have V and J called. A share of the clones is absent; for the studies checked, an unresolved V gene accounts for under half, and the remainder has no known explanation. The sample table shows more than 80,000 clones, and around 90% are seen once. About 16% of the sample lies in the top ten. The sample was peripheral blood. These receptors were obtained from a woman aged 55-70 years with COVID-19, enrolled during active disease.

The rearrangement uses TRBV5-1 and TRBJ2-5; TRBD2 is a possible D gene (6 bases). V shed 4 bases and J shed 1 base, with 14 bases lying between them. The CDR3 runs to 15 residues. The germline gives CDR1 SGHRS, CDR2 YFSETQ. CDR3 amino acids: CASSRRGDFQETQYF. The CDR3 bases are TGCGCCAGCAGCCGCCGCGGGGACTTCCAAGAGACCCAGTACTTC.

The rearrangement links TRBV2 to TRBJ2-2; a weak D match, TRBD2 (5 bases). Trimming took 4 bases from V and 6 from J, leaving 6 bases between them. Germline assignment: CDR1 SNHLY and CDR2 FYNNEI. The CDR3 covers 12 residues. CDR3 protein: CASSGTAGELFF. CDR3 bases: TGTGCCAGCAGTGGGACTGCCGGGGAGCTGTTTTTT. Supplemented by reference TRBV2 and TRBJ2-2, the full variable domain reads EPEVTQTPSHQVTQMGQEVILRCVPISNHLYFYWYRQILGQKVEFLVSFYNNEISEKSEIFDDQFSVERPDGSNFTLKIRSTKLEDSAMYFCASSGTAGELFFGEGSRLTVL.

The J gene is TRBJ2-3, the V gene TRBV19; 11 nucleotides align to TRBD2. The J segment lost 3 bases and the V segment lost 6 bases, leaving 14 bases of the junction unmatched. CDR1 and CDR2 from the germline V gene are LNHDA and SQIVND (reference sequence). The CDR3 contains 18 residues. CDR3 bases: TGTGCCAGTAGCTTATTTGGGCCACTAGCGGGGGTAACAGATACGCAGTATTTT. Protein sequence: CASSLFGPLAGVTDTQYF.

As DNA, the CDR3 is TGCGCCAGCAGCTCCGGGACAGGGAACTACGAGCAGTACTTC. Translated, it gives CASSSGTGNYEQYF. V usage is TRBV5-1 and J usage is TRBJ2-7; 9 nucleotides align to TRBD1. The germline gives CDR1 SGHRS, CDR2 YFSETQ. The CDR3 loop spans 14 amino acids. Germline trimming cut 3 bases from V and 3 bases from J; bases unmatched to any gene: 4.

The CDR3 loop is CASSVGDRRPGGTEAFF. CDR3 DNA: TGTGCCAGCAGCGTGGGGGACAGGCGACCTGGGGGCACTGAAGCTTTCTTT. The V gene is TRBV9, the J gene TRBJ1-1; TRBD1 aligns across 8 bases. The CDR3 is made up of 17 amino acids. J was trimmed by 4 bases and V by 2 bases; bases with no gene match: 13. CDR1 is SGDLS and CDR2 is YYNGEE in the germline V gene.

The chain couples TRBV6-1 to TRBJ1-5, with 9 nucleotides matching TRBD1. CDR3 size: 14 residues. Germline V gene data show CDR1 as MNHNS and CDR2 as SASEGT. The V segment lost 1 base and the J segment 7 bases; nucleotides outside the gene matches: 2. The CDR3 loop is CASSEGTGGQPQHF. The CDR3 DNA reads TGTGCCAGCAGTGAAGGAACAGGGGGCCAGCCCCAGCATTTT.

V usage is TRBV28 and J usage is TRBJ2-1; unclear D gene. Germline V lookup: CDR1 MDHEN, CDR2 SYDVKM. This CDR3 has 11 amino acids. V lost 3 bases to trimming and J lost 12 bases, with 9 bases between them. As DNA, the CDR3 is TGTGCCAGCAGTTTCGAAACGGGGCAGTTCTTC. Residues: CASSFETGQFF.

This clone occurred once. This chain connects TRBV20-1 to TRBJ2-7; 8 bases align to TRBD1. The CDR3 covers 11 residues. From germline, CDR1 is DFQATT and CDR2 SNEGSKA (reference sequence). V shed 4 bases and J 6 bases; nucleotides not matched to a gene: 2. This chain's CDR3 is CSAKDRVEQYF. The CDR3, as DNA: TGCAGTGCTAAGGACAGGGTCGAGCAGTACTTC.

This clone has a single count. The CDR3 sequence is CASSASGGGAGTDTQYF. The CDR3 DNA is TGTGCCAGCAGTGCGTCCGGCGGGGGGGCCGGCACAGATACGCAGTATTTT. The V gene is TRBV6-4, the J gene TRBJ2-3; 9 bases match TRBD2. This CDR3 is built from 17 residues. V gave up 4 bases and J gave up 1 base; unmatched junction bases: 9. Germline CDR1 MRHNA, CDR2 SNTAGT.

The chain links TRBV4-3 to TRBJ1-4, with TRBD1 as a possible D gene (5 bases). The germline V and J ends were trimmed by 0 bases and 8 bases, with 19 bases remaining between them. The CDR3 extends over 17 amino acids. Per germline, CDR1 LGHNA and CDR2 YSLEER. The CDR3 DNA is TGCGCCAGCAGCCAAGATAGGACGGGGGGGTTAGGGGAAAAACTGTTTTTT. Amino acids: CASSQDRTGGLGEKLFF.

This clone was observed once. This CDR3 reads CASSPRTGTNEKLFF. Here the CDR3 DNA reads TGTGCCAGCTCACCTAGGACAGGGACTAATGAAAAACTGTTTTTT. V gene TRBV18 combines with J gene TRBJ1-4; 8 nucleotides agree with TRBD1. Per the germline V gene, CDR1 is KGHSH and CDR2 is LQKENI. The CDR3 has 15 amino acids. The V gene end was trimmed by 3 bases and the J gene end by 2 bases; junction bases not matched to a gene: 2.

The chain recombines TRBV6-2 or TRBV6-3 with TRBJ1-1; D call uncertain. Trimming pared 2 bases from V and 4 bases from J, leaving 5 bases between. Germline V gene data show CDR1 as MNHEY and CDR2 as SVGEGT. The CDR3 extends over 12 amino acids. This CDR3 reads CASSYSITEAFF. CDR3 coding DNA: TGTGCCAGCAGTTACAGCATCACTGAAGCTTTCTTT.

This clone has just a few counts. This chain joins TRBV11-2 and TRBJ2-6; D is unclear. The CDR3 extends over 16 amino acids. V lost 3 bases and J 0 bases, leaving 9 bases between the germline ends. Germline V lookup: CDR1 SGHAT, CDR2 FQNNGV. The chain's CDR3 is CASSLTQSSGANVLTF. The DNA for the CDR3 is TGTGCCAGCAGCTTGACACAGAGCTCTGGGGCCAACGTCCTGACTTTC.

Written as DNA, the CDR3 is TGCGCCAGCAGCTTGCGGCAGGGCGGCTACGAGCAGTACTTC. Protein product: CASSLRQGGYEQYF. V and J are TRBV5-1 and TRBJ2-7; the D gene is possibly TRBD1 (5 bases). The CDR3 contains 14 residues. Trimming stripped 1 base from V and 3 bases from J, with 11 bases between. From germline, CDR1 is SGHRS and CDR2 YFSETQ.

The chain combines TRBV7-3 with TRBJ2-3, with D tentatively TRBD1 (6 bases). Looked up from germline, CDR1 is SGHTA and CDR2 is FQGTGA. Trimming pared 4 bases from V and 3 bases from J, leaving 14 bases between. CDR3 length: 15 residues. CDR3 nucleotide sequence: TGTGCCAGCAGCTCGCGTGGGGGCGGGACAGATACGCAGTATTTT. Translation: CASSSRGGGTDTQYF.

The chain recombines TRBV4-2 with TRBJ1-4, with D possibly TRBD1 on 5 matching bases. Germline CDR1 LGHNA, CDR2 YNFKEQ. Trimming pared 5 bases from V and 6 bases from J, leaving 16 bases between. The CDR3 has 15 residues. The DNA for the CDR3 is TGTGCCAGCAGCGAAATGGCGGTAGGGGATGAAAAACTGTTTTTT. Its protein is CASSEMAVGDEKLFF.

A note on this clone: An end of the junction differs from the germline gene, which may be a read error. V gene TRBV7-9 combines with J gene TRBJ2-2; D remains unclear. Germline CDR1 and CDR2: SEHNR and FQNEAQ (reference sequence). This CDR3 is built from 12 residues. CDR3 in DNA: TGTGCCAGCACCTTAGGTCTAGGGGAGCTGTTTTTT. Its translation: CASTLGLGELFF.

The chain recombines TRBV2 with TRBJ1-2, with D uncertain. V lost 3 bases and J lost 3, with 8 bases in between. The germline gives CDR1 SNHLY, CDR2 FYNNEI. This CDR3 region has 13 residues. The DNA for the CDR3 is TGTGCCAGCAGTGAGTGGAGAGACTATGGCTACACCTTC. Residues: CASSEWRDYGYTF.

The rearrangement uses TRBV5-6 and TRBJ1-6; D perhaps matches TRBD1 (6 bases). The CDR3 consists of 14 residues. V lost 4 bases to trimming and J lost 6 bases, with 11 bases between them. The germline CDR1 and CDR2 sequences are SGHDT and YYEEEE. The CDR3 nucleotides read TGTGCCAGCAGCAGCAGGGGCAGTAATTCACCCCTCCACTTT. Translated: CASSSRGSNSPLHF.

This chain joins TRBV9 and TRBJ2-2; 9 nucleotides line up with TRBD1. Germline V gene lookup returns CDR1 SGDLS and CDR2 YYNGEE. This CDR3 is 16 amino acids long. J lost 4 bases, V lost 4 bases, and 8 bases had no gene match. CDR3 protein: CASSTRTGVVTGELFF. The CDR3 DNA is TGTGCCAGCAGCACGCGGACAGGGGTGGTCACCGGGGAGCTGTTTTTT.

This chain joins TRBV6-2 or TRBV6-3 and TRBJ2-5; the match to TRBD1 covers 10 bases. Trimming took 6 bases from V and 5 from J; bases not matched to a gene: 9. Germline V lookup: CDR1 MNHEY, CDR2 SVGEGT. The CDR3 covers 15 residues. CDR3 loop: CASSSPGTGDETQYF. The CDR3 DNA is TGTGCCAGCAGCTCCCCGGGGACAGGGGACGAGACCCAGTACTTC.

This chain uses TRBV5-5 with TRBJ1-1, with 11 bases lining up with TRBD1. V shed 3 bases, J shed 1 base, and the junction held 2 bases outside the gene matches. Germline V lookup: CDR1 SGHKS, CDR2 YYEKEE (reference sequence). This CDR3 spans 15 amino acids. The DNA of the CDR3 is TGTGCCAGCAGCTGGGGGACAGGGGGGAACACTGAAGCTTTCTTT. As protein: CASSWGTGGNTEAFF.

Here the CDR3 reads CASSQGLALYEQYF. Here the CDR3 DNA reads TGTGCCAGCAGCCAAGGACTAGCACTGTACGAGCAGTACTTC. This rearrangement joins TRBV3-1 (or the pseudogene TRBV3-2) to TRBJ2-7; 7 nucleotides align to TRBD2. The CDR3 is 14 residues long. V lost 1 base and J lost 4; bases outside the gene matches: 4. Germline assignment: CDR1 LGHDT and CDR2 YNNKEL (reference sequence).

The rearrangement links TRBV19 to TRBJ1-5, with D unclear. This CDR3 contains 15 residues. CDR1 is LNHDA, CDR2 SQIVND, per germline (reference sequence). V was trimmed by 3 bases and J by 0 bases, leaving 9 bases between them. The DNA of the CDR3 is TGTGCCAGTAGTATTCTGGGCAATAGCAATCAGCCCCAGCATTTT. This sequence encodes CASSILGNSNQPQHF.

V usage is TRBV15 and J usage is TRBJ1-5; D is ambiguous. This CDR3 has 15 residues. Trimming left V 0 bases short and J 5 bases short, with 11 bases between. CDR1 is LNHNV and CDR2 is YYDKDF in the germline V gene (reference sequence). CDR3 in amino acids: CATSRDFGADQPQHF. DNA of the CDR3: TGTGCCACCAGCAGAGATTTTGGCGCGGATCAGCCCCAGCATTTT.